Below, 16 T cell receptor beta chains from the same sample are listed, as sequenced in a study of technical replicates of blood from a handful of donors. Data came from immunoSEQ multiplex PCR; TCRdb stores just in-frame clones and leaves some out. The top ten clones hold more than 4% of a sample with 60,000 to 65,000 clones, about 91% of them seen once. Sequencing used PBMCs. All receptors come from a human donor in good health. Some clones in this sample may be carry-over from other donors' samples.

For the CDR3, the DNA is TGTGCCAGCAGCGTATCCGGGACTAGCGGGAAAGAGACCCAGTACTTC. Translation gives CASSVSGTSGKETQYF. The chain recombines TRBV9 with TRBJ2-5, with 13 nucleotides matching TRBD2. CDR1 is SGDLS and CDR2 is YYNGEE in the germline V gene. The V gene end was trimmed by 1 base and the J gene end by 3 bases; junction bases not matched to a gene: 3. This CDR3 is built from 16 residues.

A word on this clone: Compared with germline, one end of the junction differs, possibly owing to a read error. The chain recombines TRBV19 with TRBJ1-4; TRBD1 agrees at 8 bases. Germline V gives CDR1 LNHDA, CDR2 SQIVND (reference sequence). The CDR3 contains 15 residues. DNA of the CDR3: TGTGCCAGTAGTATCTCGGACAGGGCTAACGAAAAACTGTTTTTT. Amino acids: CASSISDRANEKLFF.

This sequence joins TRBV6-6 and TRBJ1-5, with D hard to call. The CDR3 covers 13 residues. The V gene's germline CDR1 is MNHNY and CDR2 SVGAGI (reference sequence). V gave up 9 bases and J gave up 3 bases, with 12 bases separating them. CDR3 amino acids: CASEPGINQPQHF. CDR3 DNA sequence: TGTGCCAGTGAGCCGGGGATCAATCAGCCCCAGCATTTT.

The J gene is TRBJ2-7, the V gene TRBV10-1, with D tentatively TRBD2 (6 bases). Trimming stripped 3 bases from V and 7 bases from J, with 19 bases between. From germline, CDR1 is WNHNN and CDR2 SYGVQD (reference sequence). CDR3 length: 15 residues. The CDR3 coding sequence is TGCGCCAGCAGTGAAAGGAGGGTCCTTTGGTCAGAGCAGTACTTC. Its translation is CASSERRVLWSEQYF.

In its sample, this clone was seen once. J is TRBJ1-2 and V is TRBV5-1; D unresolved. Between the trimmed V and J ends, which lost 4 bases and 8 bases, there was a span of 15 bases. The germline V gene has CDR1 SGHRS and CDR2 YFSETQ. This CDR3 contains 13 residues. The CDR3 DNA reads as TGCGCCAGCAGCGAGGAGGGAAGTAACGGCTACACCTTC. It codes for CASSEEGSNGYTF.

This chain links TRBV7-9 with TRBJ2-3; TRBD2 matches at 7 bases. The trim removed 1 base at V and 6 bases at J, leaving 7 bases unmatched. The CDR3 runs 15 residues. Germline CDR1 SEHNR, CDR2 FQNEAQ (reference sequence). CDR3 coding DNA: TGTGCCAGCAGCTTAGATGGCGGGAGAGCGGATACGCAGTATTTT. This translates into CASSLDGGRADTQYF.

The J gene is TRBJ1-2, the V gene TRBV7-3, with D possibly matching TRBD1 (5 bases). CDR1 and CDR2 from the germline V gene are SGHTA and FQGTGA. The V end lost 5 bases, the J end lost 5 bases, and 18 bases lay between the germline ends. There are 15 residues in the CDR3. CDR3 residues: CASSAYRGEVYGYTF. DNA for the CDR3: TGTGCCAGCAGCGCCTACCGGGGGGAGGTGTATGGCTACACCTTC.

The rearrangement links TRBV7-9 to TRBJ2-2; D is undetermined. This CDR3 comprises 12 residues. Germline V gives CDR1 SEHNR, CDR2 FQNEAQ (reference sequence). The germline V and J ends were trimmed by 5 bases and 2 bases, with 3 bases remaining between them. The CDR3 nucleotides are TGTGCCAGCAGCCCTAACACCGGGGAGCTGTTTTTT. Residues: CASSPNTGELFF.

This clone was observed once. This chain links TRBV7-2 with TRBJ1-2; TRBD1 is a possible D gene (5 bases). Germline lookup yields CDR1 SGHTA and CDR2 FQGNSA. The CDR3 runs 13 residues. Trimming left V 4 bases short and J 4 bases short, with 10 bases between. This CDR3 is CASSSTGFYGYTF. CDR3 nucleotide sequence: TGTGCCAGCAGCTCAACAGGCTTCTATGGCTACACCTTC. Complete variable domain (other parts from reference TRBV7-2 and TRBJ1-2): GAGVSQSPSNKVTEKGKDVELRCDPISGHTALYWYRQSLGQGLEFLIYFQGNSAPDKSGLPSDRFSAERTGGSVSTLTIQRTQQEDSAVYLCASSSTGFYGYTFGSGTRLTVV.

This clone was counted a single time. The chain has TRBV11-2 and TRBJ1-4, with 12 bases aligning to TRBD1. Germline V gene sequence: CDR1 SGHAT, CDR2 FQNNGV. This CDR3 region has 18 residues. The junction had 10 bases not matched to a gene; V was cut back by 5 bases and J by 3 bases. This CDR3 is CASSQGTGGGWANEKLFF. Here the CDR3 DNA reads TGTGCCAGCAGCCAAGGGACAGGGGGCGGGTGGGCTAATGAAAAACTGTTTTTT.

V usage is TRBV5-1 and J usage is TRBJ1-2; TRBD1 aligns across 11 bases. Germline CDR1 and CDR2: SGHRS and YFSETQ. The CDR3 extends over 14 amino acids. The V gene end was trimmed by 4 bases and the J gene end by 4 bases; junction bases not matched to a gene: 3. Here the CDR3 DNA reads TGCGCCAGCAGCCTGGGACAGGGGGTCTATGGCTACACCTTC. This gives the protein CASSLGQGVYGYTF.

CDR3 amino acids: CASSLRTGGLGTEAFF. CDR3 DNA sequence: TGTGCCAGCAGCCTCCGGACAGGGGGCTTGGGCACTGAAGCTTTCTTT. The V call is TRBV7-8, the J call TRBJ1-1, with 11 bases identical to TRBD1. The CDR3 length is 16 residues. J gave up 4 bases and V 5 bases, and 9 bases lay outside the gene matches. CDR1 and CDR2 from the germline V gene are SGHVS and FQNEAQ.

The chain links TRBV7-2 to TRBJ2-4; no clear D. Germline CDR1 and CDR2: SGHTA and FQGNSA. The CDR3 spans 14 residues. V was cut by 5 bases and J by 8 bases, with 16 bases left in between. The CDR3 DNA is TGTGCCAGCAGCCCGTTGCGCGGAGTTTACATTCAGTACTTC. It codes for CASSPLRGVYIQYF.

This clone was counted once. J is TRBJ2-5 and V is TRBV6-1; 11 bases map to TRBD2. CDR1 is MNHNS, CDR2 SASEGT, per germline. V shed 2 bases, J shed 4 bases, and the junction held 3 bases outside the gene matches. The CDR3 is 15 amino acids. The CDR3, as DNA: TGTGCCAGCAGTGAATTAGCGGGGGGGGCAGAGACCCAGTACTTC. Its protein is CASSELAGGAETQYF.

The chain recombines TRBV6-1 with TRBJ1-2; tentatively, D is TRBD1 (5 bases). Trimming pared 5 bases from V and 3 bases from J, leaving 16 bases between. Germline assignment: CDR1 MNHNS and CDR2 SASEGT. The CDR3 totals 15 residues. CDR3 DNA: TGTGCCAGCAGTTTCGACAGACTTTCTGACTATGGCTACACCTTC. Protein: CASSFDRLSDYGYTF.

On this clone itself: Other DNA sequences of this sample code for an identical CDR3. The rearrangement links TRBV4-1 to TRBJ2-7, with 7 bases identical to TRBD1. V lost 0 bases, J lost 4 bases, and 6 bases stayed unmatched. The V gene's germline CDR1 is MGHRA and CDR2 YSYEKL. This CDR3 is 15 amino acids long. CDR3 loop: CASSQDPGTDYEQYF. CDR3 DNA: TGCGCCAGCAGCCAAGATCCGGGGACAGATTACGAGCAGTACTTC.